A selection of T cell receptor beta chains follows, all from one sample in a study of cytomegalovirus exposure and HLA in healthy donors. Profiling relied on immunoSEQ multiplex PCR, and the TCRdb table lists in-frame clones only, not all of them. The table lists 150,000 to 200,000 clones, more than 75% of them singletons, with roughly 1.6% in the top ten. What was sequenced was PBMCs. Receptor source: a woman aged 18 to 35 in good health and CMV-seronegative. Each CDR3 is given with its conserved first and last residue. D genes are given only for firm matches. Clone size is stated in some rows and not others, as once, few, many or a class when expanded.

v_gene	abundance	j_gene	d_gene	CDR3aa	CDR3nt
TRBV7-6	.	TRBJ2-3	TRBD2	CASSSLSGGSTDTQYF	TGTGCCAGCAGCTCCCTTAGCGGGGGAAGCACAGATACGCAGTATTTT
TRBV9	.	TRBJ1-2	.	CASSANQGSIGYGYTF	TGTGCCAGCAGCGCCAATCAGGGTAGTATAGGCTATGGCTACACCTTC
TRBV18	.	TRBJ1-5	.	CASSYRVDQPQHF	TGTGCCAGCTCGTACAGGGTGGATCAGCCCCAGCATTTT
TRBV9	.	TRBJ1-2	TRBD1	CASSVDLGQGGYGYTF	TGTGCCAGCAGCGTAGATTTGGGCCAGGGGGGCTATGGCTACACCTTC
TRBV5-4	.	TRBJ2-1	TRBD2	CASSRTSGGGRSYNEQFF	TGTGCCAGCAGCCGGACTAGCGGGGGAGGACGCTCCTACAATGAGCAGTTCTTC
TRBV5-1	once	TRBJ2-7	.	CASSLFDRNEQYF	TGCGCCAGCAGCTTGTTCGATAGAAACGAGCAGTACTTC
TRBV28	.	TRBJ1-5	.	CASSLWGGNQPQHF	TGTGCCAGCAGCCTTTGGGGGGGCAATCAGCCCCAGCATTTT
TRBV11-2	.	TRBJ2-7	.	CASSSREEQYF	TGTGCCAGCAGCTCCCGGGAAGAGCAGTACTTC
TRBV11-2	few	TRBJ2-7	TRBD1	CASSWGQGLYEQYF	TGTGCCAGCAGCTGGGGACAGGGCCTCTACGAGCAGTACTTC
TRBV6-6	.	TRBJ2-2	.	CASIRGTGELFF	TGTGCCAGCATCAGGGGCACCGGGGAGCTGTTTTTT
TRBV25-1	.	TRBJ2-5	TRBD1	CASSARRLHRDRETQYF	TGTGCCAGCAGTGCTCGACGCCTGCACCGGGACAGAGAGACCCAGTACTTC
TRBV2	few	TRBJ1-2	.	CASSGGPPVGYGYTF	TGTGCCAGCAGTGGGGGGCCTCCGGTAGGGTATGGCTACACCTTC
TRBV27	.	TRBJ1-2	.	CASSSPLAGFHGYTF	TGTGCCAGCAGTTCCCCCCTCGCCGGGTTCCATGGCTACACCTTC
TRBV7-9	.	TRBJ2-7	TRBD2	CASSQILWEGPYEQYF	TGTGCCAGCAGCCAGATCCTGTGGGAGGGGCCCTACGAGCAGTACTTC
TRBV30	.	TRBJ2-5	TRBD2	CAWSVLPGLAASGTQYF	TGTGCCTGGAGTGTCCTACCGGGACTAGCGGCCTCTGGGACCCAGTACTTC
TRBV11-1	.	TRBJ2-5	.	CASSLAPRRNGTQYF	TGTGCCAGCAGCTTAGCGCCGAGGCGGAACGGGACCCAGTACTTC
TRBV5-1	.	TRBJ2-7	TRBD1	CASSPQGQGDYEQYF	TGCGCCAGCAGCCCACAAGGACAGGGGGACTACGAGCAGTACTTC
TRBV15	.	TRBJ2-1	TRBD2	CATRSGRGGVEQFF	TGTGCCACCAGAAGCGGGAGGGGAGGGGTTGAGCAGTTCTTC
TRBV30	.	TRBJ2-2	.	CAWSPLSTGELFF	TGTGCCTGGAGTCCCCTGTCCACCGGGGAGCTGTTTTTT
TRBV11-3	.	TRBJ2-2	.	CASSLDLAGVANTGELFF	TGTGCCAGCAGCTTAGACCTCGCCGGGGTTGCGAACACCGGGGAGCTGTTTTTT
TRBV19	.	TRBJ1-6	TRBD1	CASSPPPRTGANPPLHF	TGTGCCAGTAGTCCACCGCCCCGGACAGGGGCGAATCCACCCCTCCACTTT